A single sample is the source of the 27 T cell receptor beta chains below, sequenced in a study of OX40 agonist ivuxolimab in advanced cancers. Sequenced by immunoSEQ multiplex PCR; TCRdb stores in-frame clones only, minus some. Altogether more than 95,000 clones are present, 94% being singletons, with the ten largest covering 0.18%. The sample consisted of CD4+ or CD8+ T cells sorted from blood, taken in a trial of the OX40 agonist ivuxolimab. These receptors came from an adult with an advanced solid tumor such as melanoma, head and neck, liver or kidney cancer.

This chain uses TRBV13 with TRBJ2-7; D is undetermined. V was pared by 2 bases and J by 5 bases, with 4 bases between. Germline V gene sequence: CDR1 PRHDT, CDR2 FYEKMQ (reference sequence). The CDR3 covers 11 residues. The CDR3 reads CASSLYHEQYF. The CDR3 DNA reads TGTGCCAGCAGCTTATACCACGAGCAGTACTTC. Full variable domain (missing parts from reference TRBV13 and TRBJ2-7): AAGVIQSPRHLIKEKRETATLKCYPIPRHDTVYWYQQGPGQDPQFLISFYEKMQSDKGSIPDRFSAQQFSDYHSELNMSSLELGDSALYFCASSLYHEQYFGPGTRLTVT.

This clone has just one count. This chain joins TRBV9 and TRBJ1-2, with D possibly being TRBD1 (5 bases). The germline V and J ends were trimmed by 4 bases and 7 bases, with 20 bases remaining between them. CDR3 size: 15 residues. CDR1 SGDLS and CDR2 YYNGEE come from the germline V gene. For the CDR3, the DNA is TGTGCCAGCAGCCCAGGGAGGGGCACCATGTCTGGCTACACCTTC. Translation gives CASSPGRGTMSGYTF.

This sequence joins TRBV4-3 and TRBJ2-7; 9 bases align to TRBD1. The CDR3 length is 15 residues. V shed 1 base and J 4 bases; nucleotides not matched to a gene: 5. Germline CDR1 LGHNA, CDR2 YSLEER. The CDR3, as DNA: TGCGCCAGCAGCCAAGTGGCGGGACAGGGATACGAGCAGTACTTC. Its translation is CASSQVAGQGYEQYF.

This chain joins TRBV18 and TRBJ1-2; the match to TRBD1 covers 7 bases. The CDR3 runs to 15 residues. V lost 3 bases to trimming and J lost 12 bases; unmatched junction nucleotides: 16. CDR1 and CDR2 (germline): KGHSH, LQKENI. CDR3 amino acids: CASSPLSDRVDPNTF. CDR3 bases: TGTGCCAGCTCACCCCTCTCCGACAGGGTAGATCCCAACACCTTC.

This clone was seen a single time. V and J are TRBV6-1 and TRBJ1-1; 11 positions match TRBD1. The CDR3 length is 13 residues. Germline values: CDR1 MNHNS, CDR2 SASEGT. V gave up 3 bases and J gave up 10 bases; unmatched junction bases: 4. This CDR3 reads CASSEGQGVVAFF. DNA for the CDR3: TGTGCCAGCAGTGAGGGACAGGGGGTGGTAGCTTTCTTT.

The table lists this clone with a count of one. V usage is TRBV7-2 and J usage is TRBJ2-3; unclear D gene. V lost 4 bases and J 3 bases, leaving 8 bases between the germline ends. Germline CDR1 SGHTA, CDR2 FQGNSA. This CDR3 is 13 amino acids long. The CDR3 region has the DNA TGTGCCAGCAGCTCGCGAGGAACAGATACGCAGTATTTT. The encoded protein is CASSSRGTDTQYF. The full variable domain, its missing parts supplied by reference TRBV7-2 and TRBJ2-3, is GAGVSQSPSNKVTEKGKDVELRCDPISGHTALYWYRQSLGQGLEFLIYFQGNSAPDKSGLPSDRFSAERTGGSVSTLTIQRTQQEDSAVYLCASSSRGTDTQYFGPGTRLTVL.

The chain employs TRBV6-5 and TRBJ1-2, with D unresolved. Germline V lookup: CDR1 MNHEY, CDR2 SVGAGI. The CDR3 sequence is 13 residues long. V was pared by 6 bases and J by 4 bases, with 12 bases between. CDR3 in DNA: TGTGCCAGCAGCCGCACCCAAGCCTATGGCTACACCTTC. Protein sequence: CASSRTQAYGYTF.

The chain combines TRBV4-3 with TRBJ2-1, with a possible D match to TRBD1 (6 bases). Per the germline V gene, CDR1 is LGHNA and CDR2 is YSLEER. Trimming pared 8 bases from V and 15 bases from J, leaving 23 bases between. The CDR3 totals 13 residues. CDR3 DNA: TGCGCCAGCGGCGCAGGGACACTAAGAGTTCGGTTCTTC. Amino acid sequence: CASGAGTLRVRFF.

The chain is built from TRBV10-3 and TRBJ2-1; 9 positions match TRBD2. Germline V gene lookup returns CDR1 ENHRY and CDR2 SYGVKD. V was clipped by 5 bases and J by 0 bases; unmatched bases: 5. The CDR3 loop spans 16 amino acids. In nucleotides, the CDR3 is TGTGCCATCAGTCCGAATAGCGGGAGCTCCTACAATGAGCAGTTCTTC. Translation: CAISPNSGSSYNEQFF.

The chain couples TRBV7-8 to TRBJ1-5; D is undetermined. Trimming cost V 5 bases and J 5 bases, with 19 bases left between them. The CDR3 loop spans 16 amino acids. CDR1 is SGHVS and CDR2 is FQNEAQ in the germline V gene. In DNA, the CDR3 is TGTGCCAGCAGCATGGGTGAAGGGCTAAGGGATCAGCCCCAGCATTTT. Its protein product is CASSMGEGLRDQPQHF. The entire variable domain, with the rest obtained from reference TRBV7-8 and TRBJ1-5, is as follows: GAGVSQSPRYKVAKRGQDVALRCDPISGHVSLFWYQQALGQGPEFLTYFQNEAQLDKSGLPSDRFFAERPEGSVSTLKIQRTQQEDSAVYLCASSMGEGLRDQPQHFGDGTRLSIL.

This clone has only a few counts. The chain employs TRBV18 and TRBJ1-5; TRBD1 agrees at 7 bases. V dropped 2 bases and J dropped 6; count of bases not matched to a gene: 4. The CDR3 totals 14 residues. Germline CDR1 is KGHSH and CDR2 is LQKENI. The CDR3 protein is CASSPRQGGQPQHF. The CDR3, as DNA: TGTGCCAGCTCACCAAGACAGGGCGGTCAGCCCCAGCATTTT. The full variable domain, completed using reference TRBV18 and TRBJ1-5, is NAGVMQNPRHLVRRRGQEARLRCSPMKGHSHVYWYRQLPEEGLKFMVYLQKENIIDESGMPKERFSAEFPKEGPSILRIQQVVRGDSAAYFCASSPRQGGQPQHFGDGTRLSIL.

This rearrangement joins TRBV18 to TRBJ1-5, with 7 bases lining up with TRBD1. CDR3 size: 15 residues. The junction had 2 bases not matched to a gene; V was cut back by 3 bases and J by 0 bases. The V gene's germline CDR1 is KGHSH and CDR2 LQKENI. CDR3 loop: CASSPRGNSNQPQHF. The CDR3 region has the DNA TGTGCCAGCTCACCCAGGGGGAATAGCAATCAGCCCCAGCATTTT.

V is TRBV7-2 and J is TRBJ2-1; D not resolved. Trimming cost V 1 base and J 10 bases, with 8 bases left between them. The CDR3 runs 12 residues. Germline values: CDR1 SGHTA, CDR2 FQGNSA. This CDR3 reads CASSLGRAEQFF. The CDR3 DNA follows: TGTGCCAGCAGCTTAGGCAGAGCCGAGCAGTTCTTC.

V is TRBV29-1 and J is TRBJ1-1; D is uncertain. The CDR3 runs 11 residues. V lost 1 base to trimming and J lost 7 bases, with 7 bases between them. Germline V gives CDR1 SQVTM, CDR2 ANQGSEA. In DNA form, the CDR3 reads TGCAGCGTTGAAGGGTACAGTGAAGCTTTCTTT. This sequence encodes CSVEGYSEAFF.

This chain links TRBV11-2 with TRBJ1-3; D uncertain. The CDR3 spans 14 residues. CDR1 and CDR2 from the germline V gene are SGHAT and FQNNGV. Trimming removed 1 base from V and 7 bases from J, with 11 bases in between. The CDR3 DNA reads as TGTGCCAGCAGCTTAGGAGGGTTCCCTAACACCATATATTTT. This codes for CASSLGGFPNTIYF. The entire variable domain, with the rest obtained from reference TRBV11-2 and TRBJ1-3, is as follows: EAGVAQSPRYKIIEKRQSVAFWCNPISGHATLYWYQQILGQGPKLLIQFQNNGVVDDSQLPKDRFSAERLKGVDSTLKIQPAKLEDSAVYLCASSLGGFPNTIYFGEGSWLTVV.

The chain couples TRBV6-1 to TRBJ1-2, with 7 bases identical to TRBD1. Germline CDR1 MNHNS, CDR2 SASEGT. CDR3 length: 13 amino acids. J lost 10 bases, V lost 6 bases, and 11 bases had no gene match. The CDR3 DNA reads TGTGCCAGCAGGGTGACAGGGTCACCGTTCTACACCTTC. It codes for CASRVTGSPFYTF.

The chain uses TRBV5-1 and TRBJ2-1; weak D call: TRBD1 (5 bases). Trimming took 4 bases from V and 3 from J, leaving 17 bases between them. The germline CDR1 and CDR2 sequences are SGHRS and YFSETQ. This CDR3 has 16 amino acids. Here the CDR3 DNA reads TGCGCCAGCAGCCCCGGTGGTAAGGGGCGCTACAATGAGCAGTTCTTC. Amino acid sequence: CASSPGGKGRYNEQFF.

V and J are TRBV20-1 and TRBJ2-7, with TRBD2 identical over 7 bases. After removal of 6 bases from V and 5 bases from J, the junction contained 4 bases not matched to a gene. This CDR3 has 11 amino acids. CDR1 and CDR2 from the germline V gene are DFQATT and SNEGSKA (reference sequence). The CDR3 loop reads CSAQRGDEQYF. For the CDR3, the DNA is TGCAGTGCCCAACGGGGGGACGAGCAGTACTTC.

Only one count was recorded for this clone. V gene TRBV7-2 combines with J gene TRBJ1-4, with D possibly being TRBD1 (5 bases). From germline, CDR1 is SGHTA and CDR2 FQGNSA. CDR3 length: 12 residues. The V end lost 1 base, the J end lost 8 bases, and 5 bases lay between the germline ends. CDR3 coding DNA: TGTGCCAGCAGCTTAGGGGGCGAAAAACTGTTTTTT. Protein: CASSLGGEKLFF. The variable domain in full, completed from reference TRBV7-2 and TRBJ1-4, reads GAGVSQSPSNKVTEKGKDVELRCDPISGHTALYWYRQSLGQGLEFLIYFQGNSAPDKSGLPSDRFSAERTGGSVSTLTIQRTQQEDSAVYLCASSLGGEKLFFGSGTQLSVL.

The V gene is TRBV4-3, the J gene TRBJ2-7; tentative D call: TRBD2 (7 bases). V was trimmed by 2 bases and J by 6 bases, leaving 26 bases between them. CDR1 LGHNA and CDR2 YSLEER come from the germline V gene. The CDR3 extends over 18 amino acids. In nucleotides, the CDR3 is TGCGCCAGCAGCCAAAAAAGGGGGGGGCAGGGAAAGGGAGGCGAGCAGTACTTC. Amino acid sequence: CASSQKRGGQGKGGEQYF.

The genes are TRBV18 and TRBJ2-5, with 8 nucleotides matching TRBD1. The junction had 10 bases not matched to a gene; V was cut back by 3 bases and J by 4 bases. Germline V lookup: CDR1 KGHSH, CDR2 LQKENI. The CDR3 consists of 16 residues. The CDR3 DNA reads TGTGCCAGCTCACCTTGGACAGGGAACCCCCGAGAGACCCAGTACTTC. This sequence encodes CASSPWTGNPRETQYF.

This chain links TRBV2 with TRBJ2-4; 14 bases map to TRBD2. The V gene end was trimmed by 4 bases and the J gene end by 8 bases; junction bases not matched to a gene: 7. Germline-derived CDR1 and CDR2 are SNHLY and FYNNEI. There are 16 residues in the CDR3. DNA of the CDR3: TGTGCCAGCAGTGTCACAGGGACTAGCGGGAGTTACATTCAGTACTTC. Amino acid sequence: CASSVTGTSGSYIQYF.

The V and J genes are TRBV19 and TRBJ2-3, with a weak D call TRBD1 (5 bases). This CDR3 region has 14 residues. V shed 6 bases and J shed 4 bases, with 14 bases lying between them. CDR1 and CDR2 from the germline V gene are LNHDA and SQIVND (reference sequence). The CDR3, as DNA: TGTGCCAGTAGAGTCCGCCAGGGTCCAGATACGCAGTATTTT. This codes for CASRVRQGPDTQYF.

The chain combines TRBV7-9 with TRBJ2-7; D is perhaps TRBD2 (5 bases). This CDR3 region has 13 residues. Germline V lookup: CDR1 SEHNR, CDR2 FQNEAQ (reference sequence). V lost 5 bases and J 4 bases, leaving 12 bases between the germline ends. The CDR3: CASSTRTLYEQYF. Written as DNA, the CDR3 is TGTGCCAGCAGCACACGGACTTTATACGAGCAGTACTTC.

The CDR3 DNA reads as TGTGCCAGCAGTTTCTTGGCGAGCGGGAGAGTAGAGACCCAGTACTTC. Translation gives CASSFLASGRVETQYF. The chain joins TRBV28 to TRBJ2-5; 8 nucleotides align to TRBD2. After removal of 3 bases from V and 4 bases from J, the junction contained 10 bases not matched to a gene. Germline V lookup: CDR1 MDHEN, CDR2 SYDVKM. This CDR3 comprises 16 residues.

This clone has only one observation. The chain joins TRBV6-4 to TRBJ1-3; D uncertain. The CDR3 is 19 amino acids. Germline V gives CDR1 MRHNA, CDR2 SNTAGT. The V gene lost 4 bases and the J gene lost 0 bases, with 22 bases spanning the gap. The CDR3 sequence is CASSVGRGGGRRSGNTIYF. In nucleotides, the CDR3 is TGTGCCAGCAGTGTAGGCCGGGGAGGAGGACGGCGCTCTGGAAACACCATATATTTT.

The CDR3 spells CASSGTGTGMIYEQYF. CDR3 bases: TGTGCCAGCTCAGGGACCGGGACAGGGATGATTTACGAGCAGTACTTC. The chain has TRBV18 and TRBJ2-7, with 9 positions matching TRBD1. J was trimmed by 4 bases and V by 5 bases; bases with no gene match: 12. Germline V gene data show CDR1 as KGHSH and CDR2 as LQKENI. This CDR3 comprises 16 residues.